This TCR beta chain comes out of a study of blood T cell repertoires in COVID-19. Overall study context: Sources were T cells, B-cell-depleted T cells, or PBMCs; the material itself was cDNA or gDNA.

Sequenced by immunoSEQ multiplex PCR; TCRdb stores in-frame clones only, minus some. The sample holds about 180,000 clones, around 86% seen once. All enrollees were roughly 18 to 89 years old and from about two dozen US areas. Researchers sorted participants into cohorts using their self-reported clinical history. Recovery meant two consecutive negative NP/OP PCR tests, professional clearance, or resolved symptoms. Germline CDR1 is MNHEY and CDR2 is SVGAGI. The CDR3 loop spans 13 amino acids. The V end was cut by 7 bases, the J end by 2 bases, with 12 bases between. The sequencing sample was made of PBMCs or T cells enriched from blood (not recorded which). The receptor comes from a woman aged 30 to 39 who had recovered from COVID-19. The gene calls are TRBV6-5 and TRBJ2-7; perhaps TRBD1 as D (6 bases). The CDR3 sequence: CASIKTGTYEQYF. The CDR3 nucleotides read TGTGCCAGCATTAAAACAGGGACCTACGAGCAGTACTTC.